Included here is one TCR beta chain sequence, with context. This sample was taken from a study of T cells in Graves' hyperthyroidism and ophthalmopathy. RNA transcripts were the template for amplifying TCR beta CDR3 regions. Researchers ran a first-round RT-PCR on the TCR CDR3 using the HTBI primer set. One entry per CDR3 protein, called by TCRdb with MiXCR from the multiplex PCR reads. The sample gives fewer than 700,000 distinct CDR3 sequences, 17% of which show up once; 15% to 20% is in the top ten. Germline CDR1 SEHNR, CDR2 FQNEAQ (reference sequence). Trimming shortened V by 3 bases and J by 0 bases, and 9 bases separated the two germline ends. CDR3 length equals 15 residues. Uncontrolled infection, other autoimmune disease, pregnancy or lactation led to exclusion.

V usage is TRBV7-9 and J usage is TRBJ2-1, with D hard to call. Sequencing was carried out using blood. This receptor was taken from a woman under 30 with Graves' ophthalmopathy. CDR3 sequence: CASSFDVSSYNEQFF. CDR3 nucleotides: TGTGCCAGCAGCTTTGACGTGAGCTCCTACAATGAGCAGTTCTTC.